This TCR beta chain is from a study of blood T cell repertoires in COVID-19. Study information: Donors in the United States, Italy and Spain gave samples during acute or convalescent COVID-19. T cells, B-cell-depleted T cells, or PBMCs provided the cDNA or gDNA that served as material.

The authors' processing: Amplification from reference gene primers served as the basis for estimated nucleated cell counts. Using immunoSEQ multiplex PCR, the repertoire was profiled, and TCRdb retains in-frame clones only, with some absent. The V and J calls and clone size were taken over from that table, and D and trimming were inferred from the DNA. The sample has some 74,000 clones, around four fifths seen once. Germline assignment: CDR1 SGHRS and CDR2 YFSETQ. The CDR3 sequence is 16 residues long. Trimming removed 1 base from V and 5 bases from J; junction bases left unmatched: 6. The gene calls are TRBV5-1 and TRBJ2-2; 9 bases map to TRBD1. This receptor was obtained from an elderly woman with acute or convalescent COVID-19. The sequenced sample was peripheral blood. Here the CDR3 DNA reads TGCGCCAGCAGCTTGCTCGCACAGGGGGCGACCGGGGAGCTGTTTTTT. As protein: CASSLLAQGATGELFF.